This TCR beta chain was sequenced in a study of T cell changes during pregnancy in multiple sclerosis. V lost 3 bases, J lost 5 bases, and 10 bases lay in between. Germline V gene data show CDR1 as GTSNPN and CDR2 as SVGIG (reference sequence). This CDR3 has 13 amino acids. The method was immunoSEQ multiplex PCR; TCRdb's version includes in-frame clones alone and lacks a portion of them. Among about 110,000 clones listed, 85% to 95% were seen once. This chain connects TRBV30 to TRBJ1-4, with D unresolved. The sequence was obtained from a female donor in good health, enrolled as a control in a pregnancy study. The starting material was peripheral blood, obtained in the third trimester of pregnancy. CDR3 region: CAWRVAGNEKLFF. The CDR3 coding sequence is TGTGCCTGGAGGGTTGCGGGGAATGAAAAACTGTTTTTT.